This T cell receptor (beta chain) came from a study of blood T cell repertoires in COVID-19. Overall study: Samples taken during acute and convalescent COVID-19 were collected in the United States, Italy and Spain.

Patients from Seattle were sampled longitudinally, starting during active infection. Data came from immunoSEQ multiplex PCR; TCRdb stores just in-frame clones and leaves some out. The sample shows roughly 250,000 clones, approximately 91% of them seen only once. The sample was peripheral blood. This clonotype was obtained from a man younger than 40 with COVID-19, enrolled during active disease.

CDR3 region: CASSFLSGGYQETQYF. CDR3 DNA: TGTGCCAGCAGTTTCCTTAGCGGGGGGTACCAAGAGACCCAGTACTTC. This rearrangement joins TRBV6-5 to TRBJ2-5; 10 bases are a match to TRBD2. CDR1 is MNHEY, CDR2 SVGAGI, per germline. After removal of 4 bases from V and 0 bases from J, the junction contained 5 bases not matched to a gene. This CDR3 is 16 amino acids long.